This is a list of T cell receptor beta chains from one sample in a study of long-term antiretroviral therapy in people with HIV. This table comes from immunoSEQ multiplex PCR, and its TCRdb copy is limited to in-frame clones, with some not included. The data show approximately 20,000 clones, 84% seen once. This sample comprised unsorted PBMCs, obtained 0.9 years after starting antiretroviral therapy. The receptors stem from a man aged 18 to 30 with HIV. Both conserved end residues are part of each CDR3. Each record gives: J gene, D gene, clone size, V gene, CDR3 DNA, CDR3 protein. The D gene is left open where the match is weak. The size of a clone is reported for some rows only, either as once, few or many, or as a class for expanded clones.

J: TRBJ1-5; D: NA; size: NA; V: TRBV6-6; DNA: TGTGCCAGCGGGGACTCTAGCAATCAGCCCCAGCATTTT; CDR3: CASGDSSNQPQHF
J: TRBJ2-7; D: TRBD2; size: NA; V: TRBV18; DNA: TGTGCCAGCTCACGCGGGGGACTTACCTACGAGCAGTACTTC; CDR3: CASSRGGLTYEQYF
J: TRBJ2-5; D: NA; size: NA; V: TRBV14; DNA: TGTGCCAGCAGGCAAGCAGGAGCGGGCGTAGAGACCCAGTACTTC; CDR3: CASRQAGAGVETQYF
J: TRBJ2-5; D: NA; size: once; V: TRBV2; DNA: TGTGCCAGCAGTGAAGACCCTGGACCGCAAGAGACCCAGTACTTC; CDR3: CASSEDPGPQETQYF
J: TRBJ2-7; D: NA; size: NA; V: TRBV5-1; DNA: TGCGCCAGCAGCTCGACATCCGAGCAGTACTTC; CDR3: CASSSTSEQYF
J: TRBJ2-3; D: TRBD1; size: NA; V: TRBV18; DNA: TGTGCCGGTACGGACAGGGATCCAGATACGCAGTATTTT; CDR3: CAGTDRDPDTQYF
J: TRBJ1-3; D: NA; size: NA; V: TRBV13; DNA: TGTGCCAGCAGCTTAGATATCTCTGGAAACACCATATATTTT; CDR3: CASSLDISGNTIYF
J: TRBJ1-1; D: NA; size: NA; V: TRBV9; DNA: TGTGCCAGCAGCACCTGGGGAACGGCGAACACTGAAGCTTTCTTT; CDR3: CASSTWGTANTEAFF
J: TRBJ2-3; D: TRBD2; size: once; V: TRBV6-1; DNA: TGTGCCAGCAGTCGAAGCGGGGGGAGCACAGATACGCAGTATTTT; CDR3: CASSRSGGSTDTQYF
J: TRBJ1-1; D: NA; size: once; V: TRBV7-9; DNA: TGTGCCAGCAGCCGGATGAACACTGAAGCTTTCTTT; CDR3: CASSRMNTEAFF
J: TRBJ2-7; D: TRBD1; size: NA; V: TRBV19; DNA: TGTGCCAGTAGTAGACAGGGTTATACCTACGAGCAGTACTTC; CDR3: CASSRQGYTYEQYF